The T cell receptor beta chain under discussion was sequenced for a study of neurological immune-mediated disorders. Study-wide results and limits: The multiple sclerosis repertoire cluster had no association with any clinical or MRI feature. Multiple sclerosis, the disease with the least TCR clonal expansion, fell below healthy controls, whereas HTLV-1-associated myelopathy showed the most.

This clonotype was recorded many times. Its target is unknown. The CDR3 is 15 residues long. V gave up 6 bases and J gave up 7 bases, with 24 bases separating them. Germline V gene lookup returns CDR1 DFQATT and CDR2 SNEGSKA (reference sequence). Unsorted libraries were prepared from 2 million PBMCs that had been stored at -80 C. Over 170 million TCR-beta sequences, together covering 15-18 subjects, were produced by every individual sequencing run that was carried out. A single record per CDR3 protein comes from TCRdb applying MiXCR to the 5' RACE reads. This sample has roughly 70,000 distinct CDR3 sequences, with 4% to 6% found just once.

This chain links TRBV20-1 with TRBJ1-1, with a possible D match to TRBD1 (5 bases). The source material was PBMCs. The clonotype comes from a woman in her thirties with multiple sclerosis. The CDR3 protein is CSAGTGGIGLGEAFF. CDR3 coding DNA: TGCAGTGCAGGGACGGGGGGGATAGGGTTGGGTGAAGCTTTCTTT.